The source of this T cell receptor beta chain is a study of blood T cell repertoires in COVID-19. Study summary: Specimens from acute and convalescent COVID-19 originated in the United States, Italy and Spain. Sources were T cells, B-cell-depleted T cells, or PBMCs; the material itself was cDNA or gDNA.

As handled by the study authors: Counts of nucleated cells, estimated from reference gene primer amplification, were obtained. Data came from immunoSEQ multiplex PCR; TCRdb stores just in-frame clones and leaves some out. V, J and clone size were drawn from that table, and D and trimming were deduced from the DNA. The sample includes under 150,000 clones, 79% seen only once; the top ten take over 8.5%. Germline V gene data show CDR1 as SGHAT and CDR2 as FQNNGV. V was pared by 3 bases and J by 3 bases, with 7 bases between. There are 13 residues in the CDR3. The sequenced sample consisted of peripheral blood. The chain joins TRBV11-2 to TRBJ2-3; maybe TRBD2 (5 bases). The clonotype comes from a man aged 45 to 65 with active or convalescent COVID-19. CDR3 DNA: TGTGCCAGCAGCTTCTGGAGGACAGATACGCAGTATTTT. It codes for CASSFWRTDTQYF.